This T cell receptor beta chain was captured in a study of cytomegalovirus exposure and HLA in healthy donors (dated by TCRdb to 2016 to 2017). The study in broad terms: An earlier analysis of roughly 500 of the donors reported 250 to 350 Gb of sequence data and approximately 110 million unique TCR beta sequences from 150 million to 200 million T cells. The study aimed to test whether cataloging public T cell receptors could reveal signatures of past pathogen exposure. High-throughput TCR immunosequencing, statistical association of individual TCRs with disease status, and machine learning were combined to predict cytomegalovirus infection status. Of the roughly 390 genotyped donors, 75% to 85% were placed in the genetic ancestry cluster associated with self-reported Caucasian donors. All discovery cohort repertoires had been generated using a single sequencing platform. In the later analysis, no new phenotypic data were used to find candidate immune exposures; instead, reliance was placed on TCR beta sequences and their occurrence across donors. Because of strong linkage in the cohort, five DR-DQ haplotypes were treated as single units for association and clustering. A later genetic analysis took genome-wide SNP genotypes for 398 of the 666 donors and used that subset as a discovery cohort. The study used immunosequencing to profile the T cell repertoires of several hundred subjects and linked those repertoires to cytomegalovirus serostatus. HLA typing included class I and class II loci at four-digit resolution. In addition to the first cohort of several hundred subjects, a separate validation cohort of 130 or so different subjects was used. To study patterns of TCR occurrence, a later analysis re-analyzed previously published TCR beta repertoires from under 750 donors and added high-resolution HLA genotyping. On average, 235,054 unique TCR beta nucleotide sequences were sequenced per donor among a few hundred genotyped donors of the cohort, with 15% to 20% of those sequences being non-productive. The number of donors typed differed by locus, with roughly 620-630 for A, B, C, DRB1 and DQB1, around 500 for DQA1, nearly 610 for DPA1, and approximately 470 for DPB1. An earlier analysis of approximately 630 of the donors applied high-throughput TCR beta sequencing to assess whether each TCR beta V gene segment acted as functional or pseudogenic. Around 320 gigabases of sequencing data and approximately 84 million unique TCR sequences were included in an early release covering several hundred HLA-typed donors. Donor age, sex, ethnicity and CMV serostatus were collected together with the repertoire data. Paper-wide results and their limitations: The presence/absence analyses assumed that sequencing depth was roughly uniform across donors, and that assumption may not be true. A further reported finding was that TCR beta sequences accurately predicted the HLA-A and HLA-B alleles for most subjects in the first cohort. An earlier analysis of approximately 530 of the donors showed that most TCR beta V segments appeared in productive rearrangements either about 87% or about 30% of the time, which broadly matched IMGT annotations. At a false discovery rate of 0.05, a later analysis linked under 20,000 TCR beta sequences to specific HLA alleles. A group of highly shared sequence variants was considered likely to be a technical artifact of the sequencing pipeline. The only immune exposure information available for the cohort was CMV serostatus. Because HLA typing was unavailable for some donors at each locus, only the typed subset was used in association tests. According to a later analysis, most CMV-associated TCR beta chains appeared to be HLA-restricted, and the HLA associations seemed to be driven largely by CMV exposure. An association between a missense DCLRE1C variant and V-gene and J-gene trimming of TCR beta chains was found in a later genetic analysis and replicated in an independent cohort. Cytomegalovirus status was reported to be diagnosed by the classifier with high specificity and sensitivity in both the original and validation cohorts. In a later analysis, TCR association rates were found to vary across HLA loci, with the most associated TCRs seen for DRB1 alleles and the fewest for HLA-C alleles. Correlated functional status among segregating V segments might be attributable to linkage disequilibrium, but an unknown experimental factor could not be ruled out. When HLA alleles, especially DR and DQ, strongly co-occurred, TCR associations were difficult to assign to individual alleles. Three of the identified cytomegalovirus-associated TCR beta chains were confirmed in vitro to be specific for cytomegalovirus antigens. Because counts were too low, seventeen rarely observed V segments, including chromosome 9 orphons, were excluded from the earlier analysis of several hundred of the donors. A later genetic analysis reported fewer N-insertions in productive TCRs among donors in an Asian-associated ancestry cluster than the roughly 700-donor mean. Across donors, most TCR sequences were observed very rarely, whereas some public TCRs were present in many individuals. In a later analysis, several top co-occurrence clusters were reported to appear linked to parvovirus B19, influenza, CMV and Epstein-Barr virus. Only TCR beta chains were sequenced in this cohort, and the absence of alpha or paired-chain data limited detectable features. In the study, roughly 160 TCR beta chains were listed as associated with cytomegalovirus. In a later analysis, HLA-associated TCR beta chains were found to be more clonally expanded and to have lower generation probabilities than equally common non-associated chains. It was suggested by the authors that the approach could potentially be generalized to other disease states and immunological phenotypes. Some IMGT-functional V segments, including TRBV6-2 and TRBV6-3, could not be told apart with the 87-base-pair reads, so those segments were excluded.

Libraries were made using the immunoSEQ multiplex PCR assay. The multiplex PCR relied on a mix of 60 forward primers for TCR Vbeta segments and 13 reverse primers for TCR Jbeta segments. A multiplex PCR assay on genomic DNA amplified the CDR3 region of rearranged TCR beta genes. On the Illumina HiSeq System, the amplified TCR beta libraries were sequenced as 87-base-pair reads. The paper's processing steps were these. In a later analysis, 77 million or so unique TCR beta chains were counted across the 500 to 700 repertoires, and roughly 11 million of these chains were shared by at least two donors. To remove PCR and sequencing errors, raw reads were error-corrected and collapsed into unique sequences using a nearest-neighbor algorithm that merged closely related sequences. To assign V, D and J gene segments, CDR3 sequences were aligned to IMGT reference sequences. For a sequence to be retained, a match of at least six nucleotides to both a V gene segment and a J gene segment was required. A rearrangement was called productive if the CDR3 had no stop codons and remained in frame with V and J, and every other rearrangement was called non-productive. CDR3 was defined according to IMGT convention as the region running from the second conserved V-encoded cysteine to the conserved J-encoded phenylalanine. The earlier analysis of approximately 500 of the donors excluded sequences that lacked an unambiguous match to a single V gene segment. An earlier analysis of a few hundred of the donors classified V segments as functional when productive rearrangements were above 56.7% and as segregating when the standard deviation between donors was above 5%. A statistical classification framework was built to diagnose cytomegalovirus status from the catalog of TCR beta chain sequences. V and J gene assignment, in a later analysis, came from comparing TCR nucleotide sequences with IMGT/GENE-DB human TR gene sequences. The TCRdist pipeline was used in a later analysis to assign CDR3 sequences and most-parsimonious VDJ recombination scenarios. In a later analysis, each TCR beta chain was defined by its CDR3 amino acid sequence together with its V-gene family, and reads without a unique V-gene family were excluded. A later analysis removed several hundred highly shared, low-generation-probability nucleotide sequences to deal with suspected cross-contamination and a sequencing artifact. For each public chain, a later analysis derived a clonal expansion index from normalized ranks of inferred template counts within each repertoire. Generation probabilities in a later analysis came from a VDJ recombination model fitted to out-of-frame rearrangements, and those results were checked against IGoR. Hypergeometric tests were used in a later analysis to score TCR-TCR, TCR-HLA and TCR-CMV co-occurrence, with a repertoire-size bias correction applied to the TCR pairs. False discovery rates were estimated in a later analysis by permuting HLA or CMV assignments 20 times. In a later analysis, co-occurring TCRs were grouped with DBSCAN, and TCRdist sequence similarity was added when clustering was performed within HLA-allele-positive subsets. For co-occurrence clustering, repertoires with fewer than 30,000 or more than 120,000 public chains were excluded, along with five repertoires with anomalous nucleotide sharing. Sourced from immuneACCESS, this table was stored by TCRdb with only in-frame sequences that have V and J called. A share of the clones is absent; for the studies checked, an unresolved V gene accounts for under half, and the remainder has no known explanation. V, J and clone size reflect that table, while D and trimming were determined from the DNA. Present in this sample are about 190,000 clones, about 81% of which were seen just once. The ten top clones hold under 2.5% of the sample.

This clone appeared a few times. No antigen is known for it. No per-base quality is available; no much larger clone lies one base away. The cohort consisted of approximately 670 healthy bone marrow donors. At the time of sampling, all cohort members were nominally healthy, though unrecorded immune exposures were likely present. The donor tested CMV seronegative, placing the donor among the roughly 400 seronegative members of the cohort. Every donor gave a peripheral blood sample, and the peripheral blood mononuclear cells from that sample were used for TCR beta sequencing. The Qiagen DNeasy Blood Extraction Kit was used to extract genomic DNA from the blood cell samples. CDR1 SGHAT and CDR2 FQNNGV were looked up in the germline V gene. V is cut back by 6 bases and J by 4 bases, with 4 bases in the junction unmatched. The CDR3 runs 13 amino acids, cysteine and phenylalanine included. Kept here is only the CDR3 DNA, which spans 39 bases and is read in frame from base 1.

The rearrangement combines TRBV11-2 with TRBJ2-7, with 9 bases aligning to TRBD2. The source of this sequence is a young woman in good health and CMV-seronegative. Material for sequencing was PBMCs. The DNA sequence is as follows: TGTGCCAGCAGTCCGGGACTAGCTTACGAGCAGTACTTC. This translates into CASSPGLAYEQYF.